The following is a TCR beta chain sequence with its context. Its recognized antigen is unknown. No quality values exist for individual bases; no much larger clone is one base distant. The junction shows trimming of 4 bases on V and 5 bases on J, and the gene matches do not reach 2 bases of it. CDR1 and CDR2, per the germline V gene, are SGHTS and YDEGEE. Including the terminal cysteine and phenylalanine, the CDR3 comprises 15 residues. Here the CDR3 DNA is all that survives: 45 bases in frame from base 1. This record comes from a study of cytomegalovirus exposure and HLA in healthy donors (dated by TCRdb to 2016 to 2017). Regarding the research as a whole: In an earlier analysis of under 750 of the donors, 276 Gb of sequence data and 90 million to 120 million unique TCR beta sequences from 150 million to 200 million T cells were reported. Rather than drawing on any new phenotypic data, the later analysis identified candidate immune exposures from TCR beta sequences and the way those sequences occurred across donors. The study combined high-throughput TCR immunosequencing, statistical association of individual TCRs with disease status, and machine learning to predict cytomegalovirus infection status. An early release covering 550 to 700 HLA-typed donors comprised 300 to 350 gigabases of sequencing data and 65 million to 100 million unique TCR sequences. Among the roughly 430 genotyped donors, approximately 81% belonged to the genetic ancestry cluster associated with self-reported Caucasian donors. The study was designed to test whether signatures of past pathogen exposure could be identified by cataloging public T cell receptors. The study profiled the T cell repertoires of 550 to 700 subjects by immunosequencing and related them to cytomegalovirus serostatus. Every discovery cohort repertoire had been produced on one sequencing platform. To study patterns of TCR occurrence, a later analysis re-analyzed previously published TCR beta repertoires from 700 or so donors and added high-resolution HLA genotyping. A later genetic analysis took genome-wide SNP genotypes for about 60% of the roughly 670 donors and used that subset as a discovery cohort. On average, roughly 200,000 unique TCR beta nucleotide sequences were sequenced per donor among some 420 genotyped donors of the cohort, with around 19% of those sequences being non-productive. Because of strong linkage in the cohort, five DR-DQ haplotypes were treated as single units for association and clustering. Donor age, sex, ethnicity and CMV serostatus were compiled alongside the repertoire data. Typing coverage differed by locus: A, B, C, DRB1 and DQB1 were typed in about 629-630 donors, DQA1 in 522, DPA1 in 600 to 610, and DPB1 in roughly 470. Both class I and class II loci were covered by HLA typing, at four-digit resolution. To decide whether each TCR beta V gene segment behaved as functional or pseudogenic, an earlier analysis of approximately 590 of the donors relied on high-throughput TCR beta sequencing. A separate validation cohort of roughly 130 different subjects was used in addition to the roughly 670-subject first cohort.

What the work shows at the level of the full study, not this receptor alone: In a later analysis, TCR association rates were found to vary across HLA loci, with the most associated TCRs seen for DRB1 alleles and the fewest for HLA-C alleles. Compared with equally common non-associated chains, HLA-associated TCR beta chains in a later analysis were more clonally expanded and had lower generation probabilities. Some IMGT-functional V segments, including TRBV6-2 and TRBV6-3, could not be distinguished by the 87-base-pair reads and were therefore excluded. Assigning TCR associations to individual alleles was difficult when HLA alleles, especially DR and DQ, strongly co-occurred. This cohort had only TCR beta chains sequenced, and the lack of alpha or paired-chain data limited which features could be detected. HLA typing was unavailable for some donors at each locus, so association tests used only the typed subset. An earlier analysis of approximately 540 of the donors showed that most TCR beta V segments appeared in productive rearrangements either about 87% or about 30% of the time, which broadly matched IMGT annotations. The only immune exposure information available for the cohort was CMV serostatus. The study gave a list of more than 150 TCR beta chains associated with cytomegalovirus. Because counts were too low, roughly 18 rarely observed V segments, including chromosome 9 orphons, were left out of the earlier analysis of about 500 of the donors. Presence/absence analyses assumed roughly uniform sequencing depth across donors, an assumption that may not hold. In a later analysis, several top co-occurrence clusters were reported to appear linked to parvovirus B19, influenza, CMV and Epstein-Barr virus. A later analysis associated 15,000 or so TCR beta sequences with specific HLA alleles at a false discovery rate of 0.05. Most TCR sequences were observed very rarely across donors, whereas some public TCRs were present in many individuals. A later analysis found that most CMV-associated TCR beta chains appeared HLA-restricted, with HLA associations seemingly driven largely by CMV exposure. The classifier was reported to diagnose cytomegalovirus status with high specificity and sensitivity in both the original and validation cohorts. A group of highly shared sequence variants was considered likely to be a technical artifact of the sequencing pipeline. Correlated functional status among segregating V segments might be attributable to linkage disequilibrium, but an unknown experimental factor could not be ruled out. A further reported finding was that TCR beta sequences accurately predicted the HLA-A and HLA-B alleles for most subjects in the first cohort. V-gene and J-gene trimming of TCR beta chains was associated with a missense DCLRE1C variant in a later genetic analysis, and the association was replicated in an independent cohort. Three of the identified cytomegalovirus-associated TCR beta chains were confirmed in vitro to be specific for cytomegalovirus antigens. Compared with the roughly 700-donor mean, donors in an Asian-associated ancestry cluster had fewer N-insertions in productive TCRs, according to a later genetic analysis. It was suggested by the authors that the approach could potentially be generalized to other disease states and immunological phenotypes.

Libraries were constructed by the immunoSEQ multiplex PCR assay. For the multiplex PCR, a mixture combining 60 forward primers for TCR Vbeta segments and 13 reverse primers for TCR Jbeta segments was used. The CDR3 region of rearranged TCR beta genes was amplified from genomic DNA by a multiplex PCR assay. On the Illumina HiSeq System, the amplified TCR beta libraries were sequenced as 87-base-pair reads. As for how the authors treated the data: Across the 600 to 700 repertoires, a later analysis counted roughly 84 million unique TCR beta chains, some 11 million of which were shared by at least two donors. To remove PCR and sequencing errors, raw reads were error-corrected and collapsed into unique sequences using a nearest-neighbor algorithm that merged closely related sequences. CDR3 sequences were aligned to IMGT reference sequences to assign V, D and J gene segments. For a sequence to be retained, a match of at least six nucleotides to both a V gene segment and a J gene segment was required. A rearrangement was called productive if the CDR3 had no stop codons and remained in frame with V and J, and every other rearrangement was called non-productive. CDR3 was defined according to IMGT convention as the region running from the second conserved V-encoded cysteine to the conserved J-encoded phenylalanine. The earlier analysis of some 550 of the donors excluded any sequence lacking an unambiguous match to a single V gene segment. In an earlier analysis of around 600 of the donors, V segments were called functional above 56.7% productive rearrangements and were called segregating when the between-donor standard deviation exceeded 5%. A statistical classification framework was built for diagnosing cytomegalovirus status from the catalog of TCR beta chain sequences. A later analysis assigned V and J genes by comparing TCR nucleotide sequences with IMGT/GENE-DB human TR gene sequences. The TCRdist pipeline was used in a later analysis to assign CDR3 sequences and most-parsimonious VDJ recombination scenarios. In a later analysis, each TCR beta chain was defined by its CDR3 amino acid sequence together with its V-gene family, and reads lacking a unique V-gene family were excluded. To address suspected cross-contamination and a sequencing artifact, a later analysis removed approximately 590 highly shared, low-generation-probability nucleotide sequences. In a later analysis, a clonal expansion index for each public chain was calculated from normalized within-repertoire ranks of inferred template counts. A later analysis computed generation probabilities with a VDJ recombination model fitted to out-of-frame rearrangements, and checked the results against IGoR. In a later analysis, hypergeometric tests were used to score TCR-TCR, TCR-HLA and TCR-CMV co-occurrence, with a repertoire-size bias correction applied to TCR pairs. To estimate false discovery rates, a later analysis permuted the HLA or CMV assignments 20 times. In a later analysis, co-occurring TCRs were grouped with DBSCAN, and TCRdist sequence similarity was added when clustering was performed within HLA-allele-positive subsets. For co-occurrence clustering, repertoires with fewer than 30,000 or more than 120,000 public chains were excluded, along with a handful of repertoires with anomalous nucleotide sharing. This immuneACCESS table, as held by TCRdb, lists in-frame sequences with V and J called but not all clones. Of the missing ones, under half trace to an unresolved V gene in checked studies; the others have no known cause. That table supplies the V and J calls and clone size; D and trimming were determined from the DNA. Present in this sample are approximately 180,000 clones, more than 85% of which were seen just once. The ten largest clones take up less than 0.3% of the sample.

In total, roughly 670 healthy bone marrow donors made up the cohort. All cohort members were sampled while nominally healthy, although unrecorded immune exposures were likely present. The donor tested CMV seronegative and was one of the 352 seronegative cohort members. A peripheral blood sample was provided by each donor, and peripheral blood mononuclear cells were used for TCR beta sequencing. The Qiagen DNeasy Blood Extraction Kit was used to extract genomic DNA from the blood cell samples. The V and J genes are TRBV5-8 and TRBJ2-5; 16 junctional bases match TRBD2. Sequencing was done on a sample of PBMCs. This clonotype was sampled from a girl less than two years old in good health and CMV-seronegative. For the CDR3, the sequence is CASSPGLAGGETQYF. The nucleotide sequence is TGTGCCAGCAGCCCGGGACTAGCGGGAGGGGAGACCCAGTACTTC.